These 27 T cell receptor beta chains were sequenced from one sample in a study of immune heterogeneity within non-small cell lung tumors. CDR3 of TCR beta was amplified by multiplex PCR that used 32 V and 13 J primers. TCRdb itself ran the multiplex PCR reads through MiXCR, one entry per CDR3 protein. The sample lists 14,000 to 15,000 distinct CDR3 sequences; around 28% were seen once. As template, the study used bulk tumor genomic DNA at about 600 ng per sample. While surgery was under way, several biopsies spaced far apart were taken per primary tumor. Each patient presented with untreated, newly diagnosed non-small cell lung cancer and received curative surgery. The sequenced material came from lung tumor tissue. The receptors shown here come from a man between 40 and 49 years old with non-small cell lung cancer.

This clonotype was detected ten times or more. CDR3 coding DNA: TGCAGTGCAAGGAGGTTTTCCGGGACAGCGACCACCGGGGAGCTGTTTTTT. As protein: CSARRFSGTATTGELFF. The chain uses TRBV20-1 and TRBJ2-2, with 7 bases identical to TRBD1. The V segment lost 6 bases and the J segment 4 bases; nucleotides outside the gene matches: 17. This CDR3 spans 17 amino acids. CDR1 and CDR2 from the germline V gene are DFQATT and SNEGSKA (reference sequence).

By frequency in the sample, this clonotype is medium-sized (0.01 to 0.1%). The chain combines TRBV2 with TRBJ2-7; 8 bases align to TRBD2. Trimming at V came to 6 bases and at J to 9 bases, leaving 4 bases not matched to a gene. Germline V gene lookup returns CDR1 SNHLY and CDR2 FYNNEI. CDR3 size: 11 residues. CDR3 in amino acids: CASRTSARQYF. Written as DNA, the CDR3 is TGTGCCAGCAGGACTAGCGCGAGGCAGTACTTC.

The CDR3, as DNA: TGCAGTGCTAGCGCCCCGGGGGTTAGCACAGATACGCAGTATTTT. Its protein product is CSASAPGVSTDTQYF. V usage is TRBV20-1 and J usage is TRBJ2-3, with a weak D call TRBD2 (6 bases). The CDR3 totals 15 residues. Trimming took off 3 bases at V and 0 bases at J, with 13 bases between the two ends. CDR1 is DFQATT and CDR2 is SNEGSKA in the germline V gene (reference sequence).

By sample share, this clonotype is medium-sized. DNA of the CDR3: TGTGCCAGTAGTAGACAGGGGGTCACCCCTGAAGCTTTCTTT. This translates into CASSRQGVTPEAFF. The rearrangement links TRBV19 to TRBJ1-1; 9 positions agree with TRBD1. The J segment lost 6 bases and the V segment lost 4 bases, leaving 6 bases of the junction unmatched. The CDR3 runs 14 residues. Per the germline V gene, CDR1 is LNHDA and CDR2 is SQIVND (reference sequence).

The rearrangement uses TRBV28 and TRBJ2-7, with 10 nucleotides matching TRBD2. Unmatched junction bases numbered 14, after V lost 7 bases and J lost 5 bases. Germline V gene lookup returns CDR1 MDHEN and CDR2 SYDVKM. CDR3 length: 16 amino acids. The CDR3 DNA follows: TGTGCCAGCAAAAGCGGGGGGGGCGCGAGAACCCACGAGCAGTACTTC. Translating it yields CASKSGGGARTHEQYF.

This clonotype came up many times. V usage is TRBV27 and J usage is TRBJ2-2; TRBD1 aligns across 7 bases. After removal of 4 bases from V and 3 bases from J, the junction contained 2 bases not matched to a gene. The CDR3 has 14 residues. Germline V gene sequence: CDR1 MNHEY, CDR2 SMNVEV (reference sequence). The chain's CDR3 is CASSSGQHTGELFF. The CDR3 region has the DNA TGTGCCAGCAGTTCGGGACAGCACACCGGGGAGCTGTTTTTT.

By sample fraction, this clonotype is medium-sized. The V gene is TRBV5-1, the J gene TRBJ2-7, with D maybe TRBD1 (7 bases). Looked up from germline, CDR1 is SGHRS and CDR2 is YFSETQ. This CDR3 is built from 14 residues. V dropped 0 bases and J dropped 6 bases, with 13 bases sitting between them. The CDR3 region is CASSLAGGSLEQYF. CDR3 nucleotide sequence: TGCGCCAGCAGCTTGGCAGGGGGGAGCCTCGAGCAGTACTTC.

This clonotype was recorded at least ten times. The gene calls are TRBV6-2 or TRBV6-3 and TRBJ2-1, with TRBD2 matching over 7 bases. The CDR3 loop spans 14 amino acids. Germline assignment: CDR1 MNHEY and CDR2 SVGEGT. V trimming: 6 bases; J trimming: 5 bases; junction bases outside the gene matches: 7. The CDR3 nucleotides read TGTGCCAGCAGCAACCCAGCGGGGAACAATGAGCAGTTCTTC. Translation gives CASSNPAGNNEQFF.

This clonotype is deemed medium-sized (0.01 to 0.1%). The rearrangement links TRBV20-1 to TRBJ1-5; TRBD1 is a possible D gene (5 bases). The V gene's germline CDR1 is DFQATT and CDR2 SNEGSKA (reference sequence). V was clipped by 7 bases and J by 6 bases, with 13 bases between them. The CDR3 runs to 12 residues. CDR3 nucleotide sequence: TGCAGTGTGGGCCGAAGGGGTCAGCCCCAGCATTTT. Translated: CSVGRRGQPQHF.

The V gene is TRBV2, the J gene TRBJ1-1; possibly TRBD1 for D (6 bases). Germline V gene data show CDR1 as SNHLY and CDR2 as FYNNEI. This CDR3 is built from 12 residues. The V end lost 2 bases, the J end lost 14 bases, and 15 bases lay between the germline ends. CDR3 DNA sequence: TGTGCCAGCAGTGAAACCCAACAGGGAAGGTTCTTT. It yields the protein CASSETQQGRFF.

This clonotype has only a few counts. The chain has TRBV20-1 and TRBJ1-5; D is possibly TRBD1 (6 bases). Germline loops: CDR1 DFQATT, CDR2 SNEGSKA (reference sequence). CDR3 length equals 15 residues. The V gene lost 3 bases and the J gene lost 4 bases, with 16 bases spanning the gap. In DNA form, the CDR3 reads TGCAGTGCTAGCCGCTCCCAGGGGTGGAATCAGCCCCAGCATTTT. Protein sequence: CSASRSQGWNQPQHF.

This clonotype has at least ten counts. This sequence joins TRBV4-3 and TRBJ2-1; 7 positions match TRBD2. This CDR3 region has 15 residues. The ends lost 3 bases at V and 10 bases at J; junction bases unmatched: 12. CDR1 and CDR2 from the germline V gene are LGHNA and YSLEER. CDR3 sequence (DNA): TGCGCCAGCAGCCACCTCAGCGGACTCGGGAGGGAGCAGTTCTTC. Amino acid sequence: CASSHLSGLGREQFF.

This clonotype was observed a few times. The chain is built from TRBV10-1 and TRBJ2-4, with D possibly TRBD1 on 6 matching bases. The V end was cut by 4 bases, the J end by 0 bases, with 13 bases between. Germline V gene lookup returns CDR1 WNHNN and CDR2 SYGVQD (reference sequence). The CDR3 length is 16 residues. CDR3 bases: TGCGCCAGCAGTGGCACAGGGCGGTTAGCCAAAAACATTCAGTACTTC. This gives the protein CASSGTGRLAKNIQYF.

Of note for this clonotype: A much bigger clone sits one base away, suggesting this may be a read error. The V call is TRBV3-1, the J call TRBJ1-2, with D possibly TRBD1 on 5 matching bases. The CDR3 consists of 17 residues. Germline-derived CDR1 and CDR2 are LGHDT and YNNKEL (reference sequence). CDR3 sequence: CASSQGSTGFTNYCYTF. The CDR3 coding sequence is TGTGCCAGCAGCCAAGGGTCTACAGGTTTTACTAACTATTGCTACACCTTC.

The chain combines TRBV10-3 with TRBJ2-1; TRBD1 might be the D (6 bases). The germline V and J ends were trimmed by 8 bases and 2 bases, with 13 bases remaining between them. Germline assignment: CDR1 ENHRY and CDR2 SYGVKD. There are 14 residues in the CDR3. The CDR3 region is CAIGDMGPYNEQFF. The CDR3 nucleotides read TGTGCCATCGGGGACATGGGGCCCTACAATGAGCAGTTCTTC.

The chain joins TRBV5-4 to TRBJ1-2; 7 positions match TRBD1. Germline CDR1 is SGHNT and CDR2 is YYREEE (reference sequence). The CDR3 covers 15 residues. With V trimmed by 3 bases and J by 0 bases, 5 bases remained unmatched. CDR3 region: CASSSGTAPNYGYTF. The CDR3 coding sequence is TGTGCCAGCAGCTCCGGGACAGCCCCTAACTATGGCTACACCTTC.

This clonotype showed up many times. The gene calls are TRBV28 and TRBJ1-3; D is unclear. The CDR3 sequence is 14 residues long. CDR1 is MDHEN, CDR2 SYDVKM, per germline. The V and J ends lost 6 bases and 4 bases respectively, with 13 bases between them. CDR3: CASSPTPSGNTIYF. The DNA of the CDR3 is TGTGCCAGCAGCCCAACCCCGTCCGGAAACACCATATATTTT.

There are many counts of this clonotype. The rearrangement links TRBV6-1 to TRBJ1-2, with 12 bases that match TRBD1. The germline CDR1 and CDR2 sequences are MNHNS and SASEGT. This CDR3 has 15 amino acids. V was pared by 5 bases and J by 7 bases, with 8 bases of the junction left unmatched. The CDR3 spells CASSSGTGGVSGYTF. CDR3 sequence (DNA): TGTGCCAGCAGTTCCGGGACAGGGGGCGTGAGTGGCTACACCTTC.

This clonotype was found many times. This chain connects TRBV12-3 or TRBV12-4 to TRBJ1-3; D gene ambiguous. Trimming took off 3 bases at V and 4 bases at J, with 10 bases between the two ends. This CDR3 comprises 14 residues. The CDR3 loop is CASSLIGSGNTIYF. The CDR3 DNA reads TGTGCCAGCAGTTTGATAGGGTCCGGAAACACCATATATTTT.

This clonotype is labeled as medium-sized. This chain uses TRBV19 with TRBJ2-5; 15 nucleotides line up with TRBD2. Germline CDR1 LNHDA, CDR2 SQIVND (reference sequence). The CDR3 loop spans 16 amino acids. V gave up 4 bases and J gave up 4 bases; unmatched junction bases: 4. DNA for the CDR3: TGTGCCAGTAGTACCCCGGGACTAGCGGGAGGAGAGACCCAGTACTTC. This gives the protein CASSTPGLAGGETQYF.

Turning to this clonotype: It may be a read error: a sequence one base away is much more abundant. The missing conserved phenylalanine or tryptophan at the end of this CDR3 makes a read error likely. The rearrangement joins TRBV4-3 to TRBJ1-5; D is ambiguous. Trimming shortened V by 4 bases and J by 4 bases, and 14 bases separated the two germline ends. The CDR3 length is 15 residues. Germline V gene sequence: CDR1 LGHNA, CDR2 YSLEER. This chain's CDR3 is CASSLLLGQNQPQHL. The DNA for the CDR3 is TGCGCCAGCAGCCTTCTTTTAGGGCAGAATCAGCCCCAGCATCTT.

Points on this clonotype: This sequence may be a read error, since a much larger clone differs from it by one base. This chain uses TRBV3-1 with TRBJ1-3, with 9 bases fitting TRBD1. The germline gives CDR1 LGHDT, CDR2 YNNKEL (reference sequence). This CDR3 comprises 16 residues. Losses at the gene ends were 5 bases for V and 1 base for J; bases not matched to a gene: 6. CDR3 sequence reads: CASSNEGQGSGNTIYF. The CDR3 bases are TGTGCCAGCAGCAACGAAGGACAGGGGTCTGGAAACACCATATATTTT. Full variable domain (rest looked up from reference TRBV3-1 and TRBJ1-3): DTAVSQTPKYLVTQMGNDKSIKCEQNLGHDTMYWYKQDSKKFLKIMFSYNNKELIINETVPNRFSPKSPDKAHLNLHINSLELGDSAVYFCASSNEGQGSGNTIYFGEGSWLTVV.

In its sample, this clonotype was seen many times. The V gene is TRBV5-6, the J gene TRBJ1-6, with D perhaps matching TRBD1 (6 bases). Looked up from germline, CDR1 is SGHDT and CDR2 is YYEEEE. Trimming removed 3 bases at V and 7 bases at J, with 17 bases between. This CDR3 has 16 residues. The CDR3 DNA reads as TGTGCCAGCAGCTCCTCTACAGGGTTAACAAATTCACCCCTCCACTTT. Protein: CASSSSTGLTNSPLHF.

Only a few counts were recorded for this clonotype. The rearrangement links TRBV7-9 to TRBJ1-1; a possible D gene is TRBD1 (6 bases). V lost 6 bases and J lost 1, with 18 bases in between. Germline assignment: CDR1 SEHNR and CDR2 FQNEAQ (reference sequence). The CDR3 consists of 16 residues. CDR3 amino acids: CASSRIRTGTNTEAFF. Written as DNA, the CDR3 is TGTGCCAGCAGTCGTATCCGAACAGGGACGAACACTGAAGCTTTCTTT.

The chain couples TRBV11-2 to TRBJ1-4; weak D call: TRBD1 (6 bases). V lost 8 bases to trimming and J lost 7 bases, with 17 bases between them. The CDR3 length is 14 residues. Germline values: CDR1 SGHAT, CDR2 FQNNGV. CDR3 bases: TGTGCCAGCCGCCTGGGGGGCGCGAGTGAAAAACTGTTTTTT. Translating gives CASRLGGASEKLFF. Full variable domain (rest looked up from reference TRBV11-2 and TRBJ1-4): EAGVAQSPRYKIIEKRQSVAFWCNPISGHATLYWYQQILGQGPKLLIQFQNNGVVDDSQLPKDRFSAERLKGVDSTLKIQPAKLEDSAVYLCASRLGGASEKLFFGSGTQLSVL.

This chain connects TRBV7-8 to TRBJ1-4; TRBD1 matches 9 bases. V dropped 5 bases and J dropped 7; count of bases not matched to a gene: 8. CDR1 is SGHVS, CDR2 FQNEAQ, per germline. The CDR3 has 15 amino acids. CDR3: CASSEQGAPREKLFF. CDR3 nucleotide sequence: TGTGCCAGCAGCGAACAGGGGGCGCCCCGTGAAAAACTGTTTTTT.

Relative to its sample, this clonotype is medium-sized (0.01 to 0.1%). This chain links TRBV20-1 with TRBJ2-7; TRBD2 aligns across 13 bases. Per germline, CDR1 DFQATT and CDR2 SNEGSKA (reference sequence). Losses at the gene ends were 6 bases for V and 1 base for J; bases not matched to a gene: 9. The CDR3 has 16 amino acids. The CDR3 sequence is CSATHGTSGNSYEQYF. CDR3 nucleotides: TGCAGTGCAACCCACGGGACTAGCGGGAATTCCTACGAGCAGTACTTC.